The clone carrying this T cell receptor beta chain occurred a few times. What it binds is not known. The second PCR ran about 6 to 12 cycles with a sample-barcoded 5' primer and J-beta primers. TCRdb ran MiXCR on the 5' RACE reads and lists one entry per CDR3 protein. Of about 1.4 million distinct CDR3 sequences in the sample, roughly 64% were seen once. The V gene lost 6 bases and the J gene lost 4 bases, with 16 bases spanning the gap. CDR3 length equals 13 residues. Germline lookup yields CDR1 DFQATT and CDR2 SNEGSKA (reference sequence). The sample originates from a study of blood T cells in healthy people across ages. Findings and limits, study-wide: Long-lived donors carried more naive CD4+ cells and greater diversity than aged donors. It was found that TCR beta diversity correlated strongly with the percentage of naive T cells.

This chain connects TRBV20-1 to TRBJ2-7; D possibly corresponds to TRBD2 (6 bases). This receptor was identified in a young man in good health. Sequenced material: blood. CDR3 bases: TGCAGTGCCACCGGGGGTATTGGATACGAGCAGTACTTC. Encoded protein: CSATGGIGYEQYF.